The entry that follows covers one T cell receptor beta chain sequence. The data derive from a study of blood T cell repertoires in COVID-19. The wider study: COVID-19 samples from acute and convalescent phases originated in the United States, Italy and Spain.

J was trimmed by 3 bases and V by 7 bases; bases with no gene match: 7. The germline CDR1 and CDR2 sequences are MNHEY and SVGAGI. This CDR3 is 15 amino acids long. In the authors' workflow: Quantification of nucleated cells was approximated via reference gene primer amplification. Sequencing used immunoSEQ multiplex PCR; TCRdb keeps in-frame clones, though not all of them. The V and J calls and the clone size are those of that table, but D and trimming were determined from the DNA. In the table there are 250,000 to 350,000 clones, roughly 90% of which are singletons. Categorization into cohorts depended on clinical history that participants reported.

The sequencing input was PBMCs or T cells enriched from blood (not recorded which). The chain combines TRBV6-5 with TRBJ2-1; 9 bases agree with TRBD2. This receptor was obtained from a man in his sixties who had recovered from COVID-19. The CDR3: CASKVNSGSYNEQFF. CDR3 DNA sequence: TGTGCCAGCAAAGTGAATAGCGGGAGCTACAATGAGCAGTTCTTC.